This T cell receptor (beta chain) emerged from a study of blood T cell repertoires in COVID-19. V was trimmed by 8 bases and J by 9 bases, leaving 17 bases between them. The germline V gene encodes CDR1 LGHNA and CDR2 YSLEER. This CDR3 region has 13 residues. Profiled with immunoSEQ multiplex PCR; TCRdb holds only in-frame clones, not every one. Altogether around 41,000 clones are present, around 93% being singletons, with the ten largest covering roughly 14%. Sequencing was performed on peripheral blood. This receptor was identified in a woman younger than 45 in a cohort sampled during active COVID-19. The chain carries TRBV4-3 and TRBJ2-1; D might be TRBD2 (6 bases). The CDR3 nucleotides are TGCGCCAGCGCACTCATCCCGGGAGTTGAGCAGTTCTTC. This codes for CASALIPGVEQFF.